The 22 T cell receptor beta chains presented below share a single source sample, sequenced in a study of T cell repertoires in cytomegalovirus infection. The antigens of these receptors remain unknown. Using its own MiXCR run on the reads, TCRdb lists one record per CDR3 protein. This table has about 360,000 distinct CDR3 sequences, roughly a third appearing once. The sample was cultured PBMCs, taken from culture after CMV antigen stimulation. The receptors were gathered from a human donor in good health (CMV status not recorded). Some clones in this sample may be carry-over from other donors' samples.

This chain connects TRBV4-3 to TRBJ2-1, with TRBD1 identical over 7 bases. Trimming removed 1 base from V and 7 bases from J; junction bases left unmatched: 10. From germline, CDR1 is LGHNA and CDR2 YSLEER. The CDR3 extends over 16 amino acids. The CDR3 DNA reads as TGCGCCAGCAGCCAAGCGAGACAGGGATGGGAGAATGAGCAGTTCTTC. As protein: CASSQARQGWENEQFF.

This clonotype appeared a few times. The chain recombines TRBV7-9 with TRBJ1-3; D ambiguous. V gave up 7 bases and J gave up 0 bases, with 19 bases separating them. Germline lookup yields CDR1 SEHNR and CDR2 FQNEAQ (reference sequence). This CDR3 spans 17 amino acids. CDR3 sequence reads: CASIQFNRDLSGNTIYF. CDR3 DNA sequence: TGTGCCAGCATCCAATTTAACCGGGATCTCTCTGGAAACACCATATATTTT. The full variable domain, its missing parts supplied by reference TRBV7-9 and TRBJ1-3, is DTGVSQNPRHKITKRGQNVTFRCDPISEHNRLYWYRQTLGQGPEFLTYFQNEAQLEKSRLLSDRFSAERPKGSFSTLEIQRTEQGDSAMYLCASIQFNRDLSGNTIYFGEGSWLTVV.

The CDR3 sequence: CASRTGRYGNQPQHF. In DNA form, the CDR3 reads TGTGCCAGCAGGACAGGGCGTTATGGCAATCAGCCCCAGCATTTT. The chain is built from TRBV27 and TRBJ1-5; TRBD1 agrees at 7 bases. From germline, CDR1 is MNHEY and CDR2 SMNVEV (reference sequence). V lost 6 bases to trimming and J lost 2 bases; unmatched junction nucleotides: 7. The length of the CDR3 is 15 residues.

V and J are TRBV20-1 and TRBJ1-1; 10 bases are shared with TRBD1. V was pared by 1 base and J by 7 bases, with 12 bases of the junction left unmatched. The germline V gene encodes CDR1 DFQATT and CDR2 SNEGSKA (reference sequence). The CDR3 runs to 16 residues. The CDR3 bases are TGCAGTGCTAGAGTACTGGGACAGGGGATCGGGCGTGAAGCTTTCTTT. Translated: CSARVLGQGIGREAFF.

This clonotype has a handful of counts. V is TRBV6-2 or TRBV6-3 and J is TRBJ1-6, with D possibly TRBD1 on 6 matching bases. CDR1 MNHEY and CDR2 SVGEGT come from the germline V gene. Trimming shortened V by 6 bases and J by 6 bases, and 24 bases separated the two germline ends. This CDR3 has 18 residues. The CDR3 DNA sequence: TGTGCCAGCAGCAACTACGCGACCCTCCTGGGGGCTAATTCACCCCTCCACTTT. It encodes CASSNYATLLGANSPLHF.

V is TRBV19 and J is TRBJ1-2, with D possibly being TRBD1 (6 bases). Germline lookup yields CDR1 LNHDA and CDR2 SQIVND (reference sequence). The CDR3 totals 15 residues. The germline V and J ends were trimmed by 7 bases and 4 bases, with 19 bases remaining between them. In DNA, the CDR3 is TGTGCCAGTACCATCTCTTCCGGGACACTCTATGGCTACACCTTC. It yields the protein CASTISSGTLYGYTF.

The V gene is TRBV19, the J gene TRBJ2-2, with D hard to call. The V gene lost 7 bases and the J gene lost 4 bases, with 10 bases spanning the gap. The CDR3 loop spans 13 amino acids. Germline assignment: CDR1 LNHDA and CDR2 SQIVND (reference sequence). The CDR3, as DNA: TGTGCCAGTACTTCCGCCTTCACCGGGGAGCTGTTTTTT. This translates into CASTSAFTGELFF.

Only a few counts were recorded for this clonotype. The chain carries TRBV19 and TRBJ2-7, with 8 bases that match TRBD1. The CDR3 is 14 residues long. Germline V gene data show CDR1 as LNHDA and CDR2 as SQIVND (reference sequence). The trim removed 3 bases at V and 4 bases at J, leaving 5 bases unmatched. The DNA of the CDR3 is TGTGCCAGTAGTATCAGGGGGCCAGGTTACGAGCAGTACGTC. Protein: CASSIRGPGYEQYV.

This clonotype was seen a few times. This chain links TRBV3-1 with TRBJ2-5; 7 bases line up with TRBD1. The CDR3 is 14 amino acids. CDR1 LGHDT and CDR2 YNNKEL come from the germline V gene (reference sequence). V trimming: 0 bases; J trimming: 6 bases; junction bases outside the gene matches: 4. DNA for the CDR3: TGTGCCAGCAGCCAAGATAGGGACAGAAAGACCCAGTACTTC. It is translated as CASSQDRDRKTQYF.

This clonotype was seen only a few times. The chain employs TRBV7-6 and TRBJ2-5; D ambiguous. Per germline, CDR1 SGHVS and CDR2 FNYEAQ. The CDR3 contains 13 residues. The germline V and J ends were trimmed by 5 bases and 4 bases, with 11 bases remaining between them. CDR3: CASSPSVIETQYF. The CDR3 bases are TGTGCCAGCAGCCCCAGCGTTATAGAGACCCAGTACTTC. Filled out from reference TRBV7-6 and TRBJ2-5, the complete variable domain reads GAGVSQSPRYKVTKRGQDVALRCDPISGHVSLYWYRQALGQGPEFLTYFNYEAQQDKSGLPNDRFSAERPEGSISTLTIQRTEQRDSAMYRCASSPSVIETQYFGPGTRLLVL.

This clonotype was picked up many times. The chain couples TRBV7-2 to TRBJ2-3; D uncertain. This CDR3 is 15 amino acids long. Germline CDR1 reads SGHTA; CDR2 reads FQGNSA. The V gene lost 3 bases and the J gene lost 2 bases, with 12 bases spanning the gap. In nucleotides, the CDR3 is TGTGCCAGCAGCTTTATCACGGGTTCCACAGATACGCAGTATTTT. Translated, it gives CASSFITGSTDTQYF.

This chain links TRBV19 with TRBJ1-5, with a tentative D call TRBD1 (5 bases). Germline CDR1 and CDR2: LNHDA and SQIVND (reference sequence). The CDR3 contains 16 residues. V lost 0 bases and J lost 1, with 10 bases in between. The CDR3 region has the DNA TGTGCCAGTAGTATAGAGGAGGGGCGGAGCAATCAGCCCCAGCATTTT. This gives the protein CASSIEEGRSNQPQHF. Full variable domain (rest looked up from reference TRBV19 and TRBJ1-5): DGGITQSPKYLFRKEGQNVTLSCEQNLNHDAMYWYRQDPGQGLRLIYYSQIVNDFQKGDIAEGYSVSREKKESFPLTVTSAQKNPTAFYLCASSIEEGRSNQPQHFGDGTRLSIL.

This clonotype was seen a single time. The V call is TRBV10-3, the J call TRBJ2-4; 7 bases align to TRBD2. J gave up 2 bases and V 3 bases, and 7 bases lay outside the gene matches. The CDR3 contains 16 residues. Germline CDR1 ENHRY, CDR2 SYGVKD. The CDR3 region is CAISDPSGITKNIQYF. The CDR3 region has the DNA TGTGCCATCAGTGACCCCAGCGGGATAACCAAAAACATTCAGTACTTC.

In this sample, this clonotype turned up a few times. The chain couples TRBV5-8 to TRBJ2-7; D unclear. Germline V CDR1 and CDR2: SGHTS, YDEGEE. CDR3 size: 14 residues. The V gene lost 4 bases and the J gene lost 2 bases, with 13 bases spanning the gap. CDR3 residues: CASSPPLTPYEQYF. DNA of the CDR3: TGTGCCAGCAGCCCCCCACTAACGCCCTACGAGCAGTACTTC.

This sequence joins TRBV11-3 and TRBJ2-5; TRBD1 is a possible D gene (7 bases). CDR1 and CDR2 (germline): SGHNT, YENEEA. V shed 1 base and J shed 1 base, with 22 bases lying between them. The CDR3 totals 19 residues. CDR3 sequence: CASSLGLRLGGAGQETQYF. The DNA for the CDR3 is TGTGCCAGCAGCTTAGGTCTTCGACTAGGGGGCGCGGGCCAAGAGACCCAGTACTTC. Filled out from reference TRBV11-3 and TRBJ2-5, the complete variable domain reads EAGVVQSPRYKIIEKKQPVAFWCNPISGHNTLYWYLQNLGQGPELLIRYENEEAVDDSQLPKDRFSAERLKGVDSTLKIQPAELGDSAVYLCASSLGLRLGGAGQETQYFGPGTRLLVL.

The chain combines TRBV6-8 with TRBJ2-1, with TRBD2 matching over 10 bases. The CDR3 is 18 amino acids. J lost 7 bases, V lost 0 bases, and 12 bases had no gene match. Germline V gene lookup returns CDR1 MNHGY and CDR2 SAAAGT. CDR3 sequence: CASSYSWGSSGSRNEQFF. The CDR3 bases are TGTGCCAGCAGTTACTCGTGGGGATCTAGCGGGAGTAGAAATGAGCAGTTCTTC.

This clonotype came up many times. The chain has TRBV7-2 and TRBJ2-1, with TRBD2 identical over 8 bases. V trimming: 1 base; J trimming: 8 bases; junction bases outside the gene matches: 7. Germline V lookup: CDR1 SGHTA, CDR2 FQGNSA. The CDR3 sequence is 15 residues long. In nucleotides, the CDR3 is TGTGCCAGCAGCTTAGACGGGAGGGCGGGCGATGAGCAGTTCTTC. Its protein product is CASSLDGRAGDEQFF.

This clonotype was counted between two and nine times. The chain uses TRBV27 and TRBJ2-3, with D perhaps TRBD1 (5 bases). V was shortened by 2 bases and J by 4 bases, with 22 bases between the two germline ends. The CDR3 extends over 18 amino acids. Germline assignment: CDR1 MNHEY and CDR2 SMNVEV (reference sequence). The CDR3 sequence is CASSLKSSQAPGSDTQYF. The CDR3 bases are TGTGCCAGCAGTTTAAAGTCGTCCCAGGCTCCAGGGTCAGATACGCAGTATTTT.

The chain is built from TRBV20-1 and TRBJ1-5; 7 nucleotides agree with TRBD1. Germline CDR1 reads DFQATT; CDR2 reads SNEGSKA (reference sequence). Germline trimming cut 2 bases from V and 4 bases from J; bases unmatched to any gene: 5. The CDR3 has 14 amino acids. The CDR3 sequence: CSARPRGQNQPQHF. The CDR3 DNA reads as TGCAGTGCTAGACCCAGGGGACAGAATCAGCCCCAGCATTTT.

This clonotype was counted only a few times. The V call is TRBV7-9, the J call TRBJ1-3; D remains unclear. Germline CDR1 and CDR2: SEHNR and FQNEAQ (reference sequence). Trimming took off 7 bases at V and 4 bases at J, with 17 bases between the two ends. The CDR3 has 15 residues. CDR3 DNA: TGTGCCAGCATCTGGCTGGTTGGTACGGGAAACACCATATATTTT. Translated, it gives CASIWLVGTGNTIYF.

This chain uses TRBV29-1 with TRBJ2-3; D gene uncertain. The germline V gene has CDR1 SQVTM and CDR2 ANQGSEA. CDR3 length: 11 residues. The V and J ends lost 6 bases and 9 bases respectively, with 13 bases between them. CDR3 in DNA: TGCAGCGTCACAATAGACGGGACGCAGTATTTT. Its protein is CSVTIDGTQYF.

The rearrangement uses TRBV24-1 and TRBJ1-1; possibly TRBD1 for D (6 bases). Trimming shortened V by 7 bases and J by 0 bases, and 11 bases separated the two germline ends. CDR3 length: 14 amino acids. Germline loops: CDR1 KGHDR, CDR2 SFDVKD. DNA of the CDR3: TGTGCCACCAGGGCTCAGGGGATGAACACTGAAGCTTTCTTT. Its protein product is CATRAQGMNTEAFF.